This T cell receptor beta chain was sequenced in a study of post-analysis software for immune sequencing data. Notes on the study in general: Four to six TRBV segments (TRBV5-6, TRBV5-1 and TRBV20-1 among them) occurred more frequently in patients than in controls. The study found significantly lower normalized Chao1 diversity in multiple sclerosis patients than in controls. F measure grouped same-batch samples tightly together.

This clonotype came up many times. Its antigen is not known. TCR beta libraries were prepared from cDNA with unique molecular identifiers. TCRdb itself ran the PCR reads through MiXCR, one entry per CDR3 protein. The repertoire includes some 190,000 distinct CDR3 sequences, around 29% of them detected once, and approximately 3% sits in the top ten. The CDR3 consists of 17 residues. The V segment lost 5 bases and the J segment 7 bases; nucleotides outside the gene matches: 11. Germline CDR1 DFQATT, CDR2 SNEGSKA (reference sequence). This TCR came from a girl younger than 18 with multiple sclerosis. V usage is TRBV20-1 and J usage is TRBJ2-1; the match to TRBD2 covers 16 bases. Sequenced sample: blood. The CDR3 loop reads CSAPLGTSGGAGNEQFF. The CDR3 DNA reads as TGCAGTGCTCCACTTGGGACTAGCGGGGGGGCTGGGAATGAGCAGTTCTTC.